These 12 T cell receptor beta chains were all obtained from the same sample, sequenced in a study of shared clonotypes between healthy human individuals. TCRdb's table, derived via immunoSEQ multiplex PCR, lists solely in-frame clones and lacks some. The sample holds about 490,000 clones, 76% seen once. Sequencing was performed on PBMCs. These TCRs come from a woman between 40 and 50 years old in good health. Some clones in this sample may be carry-over from other donors' samples.

The chain couples TRBV6-6 to TRBJ2-3, with a tentative D call TRBD2 (5 bases). This CDR3 contains 15 residues. Per the germline V gene, CDR1 is MNHNY and CDR2 is SVGAGI (reference sequence). Trimming stripped 7 bases from V and 2 bases from J, with 16 bases between. CDR3 protein: CASTSRTRNTDTQYF. CDR3 nucleotides: TGTGCCAGCACCTCCAGGACTCGAAACACAGATACGCAGTATTTT.

J is TRBJ2-1 and V is TRBV28; a weak D match, TRBD2 (6 bases). Germline-derived CDR1 and CDR2 are MDHEN and SYDVKM. CDR3 length: 14 amino acids. The V end was cut by 7 bases, the J end by 2 bases, with 12 bases between. The CDR3 spells CASMRGIPYNEQFF. The CDR3 DNA sequence: TGTGCCAGCATGCGCGGGATTCCCTACAATGAGCAGTTCTTC.

This clone was counted once. The chain couples TRBV6-1 to TRBJ2-1; D perhaps matches TRBD1 (6 bases). The CDR3 length is 13 residues. The germline CDR1 and CDR2 sequences are MNHNS and SASEGT. The V end lost 2 bases, the J end lost 5 bases, and 7 bases lay between the germline ends. This CDR3 is CASSERTDNEQFF. The CDR3 DNA follows: TGTGCCAGCAGTGAAAGGACAGACAATGAGCAGTTCTTC.

The V and J genes are TRBV28 and TRBJ1-1; the match to TRBD1 covers 7 bases. With 5 bases clipped from V and 6 bases from J, the junction kept 6 bases outside the gene matches. Per the germline V gene, CDR1 is MDHEN and CDR2 is SYDVKM. The CDR3 totals 13 residues. The DNA of the CDR3 is TGTGCCAGCAGTACGACAGGGCGGCCTGAAGCTTTCTTT. Its protein is CASSTTGRPEAFF.

This chain joins TRBV5-1 and TRBJ2-1; D unclear. This CDR3 comprises 11 residues. Germline V gene lookup returns CDR1 SGHRS and CDR2 YFSETQ. The V end was cut by 7 bases, the J end by 8 bases, with 10 bases between. Here the CDR3 reads CASRVADEQFF. CDR3 nucleotides: TGCGCCAGCCGAGTAGCCGATGAGCAGTTCTTC.

V is TRBV7-6 and J is TRBJ2-1; 10 nucleotides line up with TRBD2. The CDR3 covers 15 residues. V lost 3 bases and J lost 6; bases outside the gene matches: 5. The V gene's germline CDR1 is SGHVS and CDR2 FNYEAQ. This CDR3 is CASSFTSGKTNEQFF. DNA for the CDR3: TGTGCCAGCAGCTTTACTAGCGGGAAAACCAATGAGCAGTTCTTC.

The J gene is TRBJ2-7, the V gene TRBV28; no definite D call. The germline V and J ends were trimmed by 4 bases and 0 bases, with 7 bases remaining between them. The CDR3 totals 13 residues. The germline gives CDR1 MDHEN, CDR2 SYDVKM. CDR3 protein: CASSWGYSYEQYF. The CDR3, as DNA: TGTGCCAGCAGTTGGGGATACTCCTACGAGCAGTACTTC.

This chain uses TRBV7-2 with TRBJ1-2; tentatively, D is TRBD1 (5 bases). The CDR3 length is 15 residues. V was shortened by 0 bases and J by 7 bases, with 15 bases between the two germline ends. Germline assignment: CDR1 SGHTA and CDR2 FQGNSA. The CDR3 region is CASSLAIDSNLGYTF. The CDR3 bases are TGTGCCAGCAGCTTAGCGATAGACAGCAACCTTGGCTACACCTTC.

The rearrangement uses TRBV4-2 and TRBJ2-3; D perhaps matches TRBD2 (5 bases). V lost 1 base to trimming and J lost 6 bases, with 8 bases between them. The CDR3 consists of 13 residues. Germline-derived CDR1 and CDR2 are LGHNA and YNFKEQ. DNA for the CDR3: TGTGCCAGCAGCCAAGGAGGGTTGGATACGCAGTATTTT. This gives the protein CASSQGGLDTQYF.

The rearrangement joins TRBV7-9 to TRBJ2-5; 7 positions agree with TRBD1. Germline CDR1 and CDR2: SEHNR and FQNEAQ (reference sequence). V shed 6 bases, J shed 2 bases, and the junction held 12 bases outside the gene matches. This CDR3 has 16 amino acids. CDR3 DNA: TGTGCCAGCAGACGACGGACAGGCGAATTACAAGAGACCCAGTACTTC. It encodes CASRRRTGELQETQYF.

As for this clone: A much bigger clone sits one base away, suggesting this may be a read error. This chain uses TRBV13 with TRBJ1-1, with no clear D. The CDR3 has 13 amino acids. Trimming removed 1 base from V and 11 bases from J, with 14 bases in between. From germline, CDR1 is PRHDT and CDR2 FYEKMQ (reference sequence). The CDR3 nucleotides are TGTGCCAGCAGCTTAGCCCGGAAGAATGGGGCTTTCTTT. Amino acid sequence: CASSLARKNGAFF.

A remark on this clone: At one of its ends the junction is not consistent with the germline gene, which may arise from a read error. CDR3: CASSVGSGNSHNEQFF. The CDR3 bases are TGTGCCAGCAGCGTAGGTAGCGGGAACTCCCACAATGAGCAGTTCTTC. The chain employs TRBV9 and TRBJ2-1; 8 nucleotides match TRBD2. Germline CDR1 reads SGDLS; CDR2 reads YYNGEE. The CDR3 is 16 residues long.